This T cell receptor beta chain was profiled in a study of circulating and synovial CD4+ cells in juvenile arthritis (dated by TCRdb to the mid-2010s). At the level of the whole study: TCRbeta CDR3 repertoires of circulating HLA-DR+ CD4 T cells, bulk blood CD4 T cells and synovial CD4 T cells were compared within each patient. The goal of repertoire sequencing was to confirm that a circulating synovial-like CD4 T cell subset was enriched in synovial clonotypes. Summary of the overall study and its limitations: Circulating pathogenic-like lymphocytes clustered together with synovial T cells, and compared with bulk blood, the circulating pathogenic-like lymphocytes shared a substantially higher fraction of CDR3 sequences with synovium. Because overlap with synovium was found to increase with sequencing depth, the full repertoire overlap was likely underestimated by the measured shared-clonotype fractions. The difference between circulating pathogenic-like lymphocytes and bulk blood T cells was not detected by traditional Vbeta family usage analysis. Lower diversity was observed in synovial and circulating pathogenic-like lymphocyte repertoires than in bulk blood CD4 repertoires, and some CPL samples were found to be as oligoclonal as synovium. CPL and bulk blood CD4 samples differed in T cell genome counts by at least an order of magnitude, so sample-size effects were addressed.

Library generation was performed with the immunoSEQ multiplex PCR assay. TCRbeta CDR3 sequencing was performed as a commercial service by an external provider. Per the source publication's procedure: The analyses used productive nucleotide sequences together with amino acid sequences obtained by in silico translation. Diversity was measured as Renyi entropy over a range of alpha values, and the median of 200 repeated subsamples was taken to equalise sample size. Pairwise repertoire distance was calculated as one minus the Chao-modified Jaccard index, correcting for under-sampling, and used for clustering. Frequency-weighted overlap with synovial clonotypes was calculated over 200 sample sizes with 200 draws without replacement at each size, and the overlap was reported at the size of the smaller sample. TCRdb stores this immuneACCESS table with in-frame sequences only. Part of the clones is absent; in the studies checked, under half of the shortfall reflects unresolved V genes, and no reason is known for the rest. The DNA gave D and trimming, while V, J and clone size come from that table. This sample has 30,000 to 40,000 clones in its table, and over 90% of those were observed once. The ten largest make up 0.16% of the sample.

The germline V gene supplies CDR1 MDHEN and CDR2 SYDVKM. Clipping removes 6 bases from V and 8 bases from J, with 8 as the unmatched junction base count. Including cysteine and phenylalanine, the CDR3 has 14 amino acids. Only CDR3 DNA remains: 42 bases, in frame from the first base. Regarding this clone: Its antigen remains unidentified. Base quality data are lacking; no much larger clone is found one base away.

Donors of the sequenced samples were patients with active juvenile idiopathic arthritis. Cells were sorted right after thawing, and dead cells were excluded with Live/Dead Fixable Near-IR Stain. This chain joins TRBV28 to TRBJ2-2, with TRBD2 matching 8 junction bases. Sample: CD4+ T cells from blood. The receptor was derived from a human donor with juvenile idiopathic arthritis. The sequenced DNA is TGTGCCAGCAGATCCGGGGGGGCGGAAGGGGAGCTGTTTTTT. This is translated as CASRSGGAEGELFF.